This T cell receptor (beta chain) was captured in a study of human T cells and chemical hapten exposure. Study information: Patients, a majority of them female, were diagnosed with alopecia areata, totalis or universalis.

The study, taken as a whole, reports: TCRs exceeding a frequency of 1 in 1000 stayed unchanged under DPC sensitization.

This clonotype was counted many times. The antigen is not known. In the original analysis: Per-sample TCR counts ranged from 23,224 to 690,600, median about 98,000. One entry per CDR3 protein results from TCRdb running MiXCR on the RACE reads. The V and J calls follow TCRdb's processing rather than the paper's. The sample shows around 260,000 distinct CDR3 sequences, about 9.4% of them seen only once. CDR3 size: 16 residues. V lost 6 bases and J lost 2; bases outside the gene matches: 10. The V gene's germline CDR1 is KGHSH and CDR2 LQKENI. As to time point: pre-sensitization, week 0. Treatment defined: therapeutic diphenylcyclopropenone sensitization with weekly scalp DPC.

The source material was whole blood, sampled in connection with sensitization to the hapten diphenylcyclopropenone (DPC). The genes are TRBV18 and TRBJ2-3; 8 bases are a match to TRBD2. The sequence was collected from a woman in her 40s with alopecia areata. Some clones in this sample may be carry-over from other donors' samples. DNA of the CDR3: TGTGCCAGCTCGCCGGGACTAGTATCCCTCACAGATACGCAGTATTTT. Protein sequence: CASSPGLVSLTDTQYF.